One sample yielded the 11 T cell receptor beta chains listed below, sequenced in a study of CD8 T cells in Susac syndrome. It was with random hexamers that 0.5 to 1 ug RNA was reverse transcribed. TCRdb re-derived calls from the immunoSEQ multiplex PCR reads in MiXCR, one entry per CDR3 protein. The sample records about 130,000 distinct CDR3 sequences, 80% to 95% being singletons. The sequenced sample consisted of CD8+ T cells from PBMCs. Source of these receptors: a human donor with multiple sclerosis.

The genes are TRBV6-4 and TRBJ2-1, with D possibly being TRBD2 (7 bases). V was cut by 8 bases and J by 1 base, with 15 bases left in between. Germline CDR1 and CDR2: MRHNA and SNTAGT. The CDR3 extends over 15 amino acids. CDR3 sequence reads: CASSGGGFSYNEQFF. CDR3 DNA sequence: TGTGCCAGCTCGGGGGGCGGTTTTTCCTACAATGAGCAGTTCTTC.

For the CDR3, the DNA is TGTGCCAGCTCACGACAGGGGGCGCGGTCGTTTGACAATGAGCAGTTCTTC. Translation: CASSRQGARSFDNEQFF. The V call is TRBV18, the J call TRBJ2-1; 10 bases fit TRBD1. Germline V gene sequence: CDR1 KGHSH, CDR2 LQKENI. Unmatched junction bases numbered 11, after V lost 4 bases and J lost 5 bases. The CDR3 length is 17 residues.

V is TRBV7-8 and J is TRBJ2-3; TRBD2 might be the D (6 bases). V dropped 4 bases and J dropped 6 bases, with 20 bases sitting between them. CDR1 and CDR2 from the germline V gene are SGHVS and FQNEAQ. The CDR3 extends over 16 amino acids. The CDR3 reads CASSSVGTFLLDTQYF. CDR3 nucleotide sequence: TGTGCCAGCAGCTCGGTGGGGACTTTTTTACTGGATACGCAGTATTTT.

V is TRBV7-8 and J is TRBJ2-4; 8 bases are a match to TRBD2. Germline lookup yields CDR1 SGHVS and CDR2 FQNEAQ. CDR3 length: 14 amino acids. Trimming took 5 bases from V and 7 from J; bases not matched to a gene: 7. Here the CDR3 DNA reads TGTGCCAGCAGCGGGGGACTAGAATGGAACATTCAGTACTTC. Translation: CASSGGLEWNIQYF.

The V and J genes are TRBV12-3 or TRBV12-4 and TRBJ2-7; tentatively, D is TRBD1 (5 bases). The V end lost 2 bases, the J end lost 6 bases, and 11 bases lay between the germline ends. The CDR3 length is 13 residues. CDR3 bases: TGTGCCAGCAGTTTAAGCAGGGTTGGCGAGCAGTACTTC. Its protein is CASSLSRVGEQYF.

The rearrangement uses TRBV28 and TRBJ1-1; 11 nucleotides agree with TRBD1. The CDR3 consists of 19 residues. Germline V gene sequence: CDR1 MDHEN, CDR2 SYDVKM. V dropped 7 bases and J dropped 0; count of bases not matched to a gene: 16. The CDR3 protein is CASTLSSGQGVFMNTEAFF. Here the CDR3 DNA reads TGTGCCAGCACCCTTTCCTCGGGACAGGGGGTGTTCATGAACACTGAAGCTTTCTTT.

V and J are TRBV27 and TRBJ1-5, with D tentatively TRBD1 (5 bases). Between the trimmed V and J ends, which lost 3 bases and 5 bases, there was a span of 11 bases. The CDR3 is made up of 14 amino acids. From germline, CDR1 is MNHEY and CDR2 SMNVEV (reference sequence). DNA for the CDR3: TGTGCCAGCAGTTTTGCCAGGGCCCATCAGCCCCAGCATTTT. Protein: CASSFARAHQPQHF.

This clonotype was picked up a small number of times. Here the CDR3 reads CASSQDSQTGNTIYF. The CDR3 nucleotides read TGTGCCAGCAGCCAAGATAGCCAGACTGGAAACACCATATATTTT. The chain uses TRBV4-2 and TRBJ1-3; D not certain. Trimming took off 0 bases at V and 2 bases at J, with 8 bases between the two ends. This CDR3 has 15 residues. Germline loops: CDR1 LGHNA, CDR2 YNFKEQ.

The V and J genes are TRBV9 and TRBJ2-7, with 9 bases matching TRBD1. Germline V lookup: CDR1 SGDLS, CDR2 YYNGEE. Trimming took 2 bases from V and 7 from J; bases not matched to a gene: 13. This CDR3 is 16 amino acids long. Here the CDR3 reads CASSVEPRQGGEEQYF. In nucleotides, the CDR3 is TGTGCCAGCAGCGTCGAACCCCGACAGGGGGGCGAGGAGCAGTACTTC.

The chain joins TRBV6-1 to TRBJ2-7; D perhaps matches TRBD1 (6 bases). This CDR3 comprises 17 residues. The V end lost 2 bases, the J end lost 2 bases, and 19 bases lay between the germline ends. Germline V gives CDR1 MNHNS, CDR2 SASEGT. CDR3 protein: CASSELTRTAITYEQYF. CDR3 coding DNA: TGTGCCAGCAGTGAATTGACCCGGACAGCGATTACCTACGAGCAGTACTTC.

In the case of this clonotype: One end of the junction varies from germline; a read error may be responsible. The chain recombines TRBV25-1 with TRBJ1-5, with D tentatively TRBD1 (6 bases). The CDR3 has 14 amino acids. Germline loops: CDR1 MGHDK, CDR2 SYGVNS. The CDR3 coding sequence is TGTGCCAGCAGTGCCAGACAGGTAAATCAGCCGCAGCATTTT. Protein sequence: CASSARQVNQPQHF. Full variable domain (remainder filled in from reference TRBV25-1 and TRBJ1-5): EADIYQTPRYLVIGTGKKITLECSQTMGHDKMYWYQQDPGMELHLIHYSYGVNSTEKGDLSSESTVSRIRTEHFPLTLESARPSHTSQYLCASSARQVNQPQHFGDGTRLSIL.